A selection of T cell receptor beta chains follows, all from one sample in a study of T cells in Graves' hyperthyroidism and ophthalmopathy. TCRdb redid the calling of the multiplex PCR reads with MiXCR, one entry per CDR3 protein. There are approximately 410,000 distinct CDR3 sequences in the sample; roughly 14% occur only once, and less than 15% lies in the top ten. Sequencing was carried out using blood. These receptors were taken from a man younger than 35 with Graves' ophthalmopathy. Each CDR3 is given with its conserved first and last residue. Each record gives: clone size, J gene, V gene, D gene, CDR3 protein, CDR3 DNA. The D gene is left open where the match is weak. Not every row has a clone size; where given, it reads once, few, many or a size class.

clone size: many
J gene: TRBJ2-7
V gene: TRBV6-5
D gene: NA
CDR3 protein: CASSYGGNEQYF
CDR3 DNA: TGTGCCAGCAGTTACGGCGGAAACGAGCAGTACTTC

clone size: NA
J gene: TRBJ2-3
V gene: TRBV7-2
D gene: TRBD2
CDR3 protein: CASSPQGLAGRIADTQYF
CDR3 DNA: TGTGCCAGCAGCCCCCAAGGTCTAGCGGGGAGAATAGCAGATACGCAGTATTTT

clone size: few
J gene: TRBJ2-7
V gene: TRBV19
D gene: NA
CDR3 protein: CASSIDGGPSNEQYF
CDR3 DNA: TGTGCCAGTAGTATAGATGGGGGCCCTTCGAACGAGCAGTACTTC

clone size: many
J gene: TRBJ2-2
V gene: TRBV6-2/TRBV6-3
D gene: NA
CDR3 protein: CASIVYGGANTGELFF
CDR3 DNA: TGTGCCAGCATAGTTTACGGGGGCGCGAACACCGGGGAGCTGTTTTTT

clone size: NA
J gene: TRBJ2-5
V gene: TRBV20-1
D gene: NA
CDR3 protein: CSAPGPAETQYF
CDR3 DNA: TGCAGTGCTCCCGGACCGGCGGAGACCCAGTACTTC

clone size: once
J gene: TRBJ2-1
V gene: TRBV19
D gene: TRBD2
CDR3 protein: CASSSGGVHNEQFF
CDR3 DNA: TGTGCCAGTAGTTCGGGAGGGGTACACAATGAGCAGTTCTTC

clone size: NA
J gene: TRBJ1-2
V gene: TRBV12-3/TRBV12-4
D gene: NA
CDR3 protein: CASSQGFLSYTF
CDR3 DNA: TGTGCCAGCAGTCAGGGATTTCTGAGCTACACCTTC

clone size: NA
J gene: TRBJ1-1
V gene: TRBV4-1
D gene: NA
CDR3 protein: CASSQGRDRNTEAFF
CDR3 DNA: TGCGCCAGCAGCCAAGGGCGCGACAGGAACACTGAAGCTTTCTTT

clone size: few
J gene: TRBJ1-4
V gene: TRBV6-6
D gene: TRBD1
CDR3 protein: CASSYRDRDEKLFF
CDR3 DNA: TGTGCCAGCAGTTACCGGGACAGGGATGAAAAACTGTTTTTT

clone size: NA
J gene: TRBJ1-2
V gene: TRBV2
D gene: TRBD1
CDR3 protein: CASNGDRDRGVTGYGYTF
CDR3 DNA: TGTGCCAGCAATGGGGACCGGGACAGGGGGGTAACGGGCTATGGCTACACCTTC

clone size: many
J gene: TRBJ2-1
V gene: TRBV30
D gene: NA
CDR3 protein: CAWNFRNEQFF
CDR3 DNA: TGTGCCTGGAATTTTCGGAATGAGCAGTTCTTC

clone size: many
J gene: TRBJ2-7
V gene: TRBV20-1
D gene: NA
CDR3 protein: CSAPIVGFSYEQYF
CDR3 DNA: TGCAGTGCCCCCATTGTAGGGTTCTCCTACGAGCAGTACTTC

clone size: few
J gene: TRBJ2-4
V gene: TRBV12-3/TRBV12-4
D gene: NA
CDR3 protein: CASSFREFRNIQYF
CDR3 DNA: TGTGCCAGCAGTTTCAGGGAATTTAGAAACATTCAGTACTTC

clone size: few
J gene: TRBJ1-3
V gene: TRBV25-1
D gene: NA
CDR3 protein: CASSEQIGAGNTIYF
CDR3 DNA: TGTGCCAGCAGTGAACAAATCGGGGCTGGAAACACCATATATTTT

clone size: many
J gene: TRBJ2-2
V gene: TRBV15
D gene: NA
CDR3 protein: CATSRTTVIGELFF
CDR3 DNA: TGTGCCACCAGCAGAACGACAGTCATCGGGGAGCTGTTTTTT

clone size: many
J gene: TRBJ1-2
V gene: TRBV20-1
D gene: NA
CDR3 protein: CSARLPGGGYTF
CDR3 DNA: TGCAGTGCTAGACTGCCAGGAGGTGGCTACACCTTC

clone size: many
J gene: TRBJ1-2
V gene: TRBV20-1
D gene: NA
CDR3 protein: CSAGGTDYGYTF
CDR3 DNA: TGCAGTGCCGGGGGGACCGATTATGGCTACACCTTC

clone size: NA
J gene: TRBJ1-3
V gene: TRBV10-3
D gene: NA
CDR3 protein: CAISESLTDGNTIYF
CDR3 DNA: TGTGCCATCAGTGAGTCTCTGACCGACGGAAACACCATATATTTT

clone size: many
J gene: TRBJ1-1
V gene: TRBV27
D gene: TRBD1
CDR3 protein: CASSLRTGFRTEAFF
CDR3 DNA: TGTGCCAGCAGTTTGCGGACAGGCTTCCGCACTGAAGCTTTCTTT

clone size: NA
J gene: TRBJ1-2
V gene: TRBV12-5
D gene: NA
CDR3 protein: CASGSSTLGYGYTF
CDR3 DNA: TGTGCTAGTGGCTCGAGTACGTTAGGCTATGGCTACACCTTC

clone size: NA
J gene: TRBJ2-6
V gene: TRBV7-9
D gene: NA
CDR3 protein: CATRRGDGANVLTF
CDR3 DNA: TGTGCCACCCGGAGGGGCGATGGGGCCAACGTCCTGACTTTC

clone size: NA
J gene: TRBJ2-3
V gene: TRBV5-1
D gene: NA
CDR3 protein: CASSFGSNTDTQYF
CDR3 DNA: TGCGCCAGCAGCTTTGGCAGTAACACAGATACGCAGTATTTT

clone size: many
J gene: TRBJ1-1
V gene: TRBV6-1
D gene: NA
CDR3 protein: CASSEPGRGTEAFF
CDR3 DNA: TGTGCCAGCAGTGAGCCGGGACGTGGGACTGAAGCTTTCTTT

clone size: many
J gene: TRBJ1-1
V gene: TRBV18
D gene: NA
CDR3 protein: CASSPQGMNTEAFF
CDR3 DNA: TGTGCCAGCTCACCACAGGGGATGAACACTGAAGCTTTCTTT

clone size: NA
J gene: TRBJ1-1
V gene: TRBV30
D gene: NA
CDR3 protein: CTYQRNTEAFF
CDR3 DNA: TGTACCTATCAGAGGAACACTGAAGCTTTCTTT

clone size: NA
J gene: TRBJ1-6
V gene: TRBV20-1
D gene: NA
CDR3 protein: CSARGLDLGGNSPLHF
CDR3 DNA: TGCAGTGCTAGAGGATTGGACCTTGGAGGGAATTCACCCCTCCACTTT

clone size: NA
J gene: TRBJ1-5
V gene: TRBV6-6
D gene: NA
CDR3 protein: CASSLLGVTGQPQHF
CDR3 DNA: TGTGCCAGCAGTTTACTCGGGGTTACAGGTCAGCCCCAGCATTTT

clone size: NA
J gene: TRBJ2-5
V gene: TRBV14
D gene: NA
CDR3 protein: CASSQAPQYF
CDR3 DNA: TGTGCCAGCAGCCAGGCTCCCCAGTACTTC

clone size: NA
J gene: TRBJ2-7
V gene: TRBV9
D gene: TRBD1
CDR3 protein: CASSAGQGGASYEQYF
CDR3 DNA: TGTGCCAGCAGCGCCGGACAGGGGGGGGCCTCATACGAGCAGTACTTC

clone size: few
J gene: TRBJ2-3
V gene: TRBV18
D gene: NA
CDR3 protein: CASSPEVRTSSTDTQYF
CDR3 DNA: TGTGCCAGCTCACCTGAGGTCAGAACATCTAGCACAGATACGCAGTATTTT

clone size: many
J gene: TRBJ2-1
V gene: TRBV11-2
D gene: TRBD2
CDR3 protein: CASSLSREGFYEQFF
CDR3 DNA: TGTGCCAGCAGCTTGTCGCGGGAGGGTTTCTATGAGCAGTTCTTC

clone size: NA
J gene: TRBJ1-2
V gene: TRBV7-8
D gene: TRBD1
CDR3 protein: CASSPRDRAHDGYTF
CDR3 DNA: TGTGCCAGCAGCCCTAGGGACAGGGCGCACGATGGCTACACCTTC

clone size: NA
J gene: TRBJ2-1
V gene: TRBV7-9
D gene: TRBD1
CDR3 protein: CASQGTGGFF
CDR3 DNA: TGTGCCAGCCAGGGCACAGGGGGGTTCTTC

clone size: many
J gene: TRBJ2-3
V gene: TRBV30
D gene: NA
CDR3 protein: CAWSLQTGTDTQYF
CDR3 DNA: TGTGCCTGGAGCCTGCAAACAGGGACAGATACGCAGTATTTT

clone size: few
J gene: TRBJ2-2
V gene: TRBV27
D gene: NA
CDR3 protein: CASSFPQGRHTGELFF
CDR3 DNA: TGTGCCAGCAGTTTTCCTCAGGGAAGGCACACCGGGGAGCTGTTTTTT

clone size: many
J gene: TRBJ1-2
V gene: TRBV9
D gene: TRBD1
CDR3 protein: CASNTGVDYGYTF
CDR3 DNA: TGTGCCAGCAATACAGGGGTGGACTATGGCTACACCTTC

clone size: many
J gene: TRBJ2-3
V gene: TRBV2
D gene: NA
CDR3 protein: CASTPTLVLDTQYF
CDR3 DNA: TGTGCCAGCACCCCCACTTTAGTCTTAGATACGCAGTATTTT

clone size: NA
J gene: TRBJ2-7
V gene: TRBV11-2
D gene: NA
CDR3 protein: CANSTGRGFDNEQYF
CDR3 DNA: TGTGCCAACAGCACCGGGAGAGGTTTCGACAATGAGCAGTACTTC

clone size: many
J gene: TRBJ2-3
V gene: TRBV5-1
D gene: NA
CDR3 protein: CASTTRTSTDTQYF
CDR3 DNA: TGCGCCAGCACAACCCGTACTAGCACAGATACGCAGTATTTT

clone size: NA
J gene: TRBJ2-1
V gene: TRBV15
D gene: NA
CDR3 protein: CATGGNEQFF
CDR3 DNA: TGTGCCACCGGCGGCAATGAGCAGTTCTTC

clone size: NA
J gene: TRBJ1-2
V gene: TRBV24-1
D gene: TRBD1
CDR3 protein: CATSDPGQDYGYTF
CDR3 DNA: TGTGCCACCAGTGATCCCGGACAGGACTATGGCTACACCTTC

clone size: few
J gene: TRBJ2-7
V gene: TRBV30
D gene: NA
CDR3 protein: CAWSALDGAYEQYF
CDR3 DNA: TGTGCCTGGAGTGCCCTCGACGGCGCCTACGAGCAGTACTTC

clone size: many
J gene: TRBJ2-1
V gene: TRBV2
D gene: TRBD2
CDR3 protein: CASSEGLAGGLDEQFF
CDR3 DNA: TGTGCCAGCAGTGAAGGGCTAGCGGGAGGGTTGGATGAGCAGTTCTTC

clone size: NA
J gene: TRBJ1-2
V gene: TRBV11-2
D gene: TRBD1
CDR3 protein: CASSLYLTGDSRGYGYTF
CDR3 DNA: TGTGCCAGCAGCTTATACCTGACCGGGGACAGCCGAGGGTATGGCTACACCTTC

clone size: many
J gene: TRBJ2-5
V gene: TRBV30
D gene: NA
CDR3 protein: CAWESQETQYF
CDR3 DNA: TGTGCCTGGGAGTCCCAAGAGACCCAGTACTTC

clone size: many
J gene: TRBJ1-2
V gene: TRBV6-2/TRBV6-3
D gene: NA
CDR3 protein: CASSYSRTTHNYGYTF
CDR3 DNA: TGTGCCAGCAGTTACTCACGGACAACTCATAACTATGGCTACACCTTC

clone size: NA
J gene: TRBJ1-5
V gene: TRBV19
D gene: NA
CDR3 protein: CASSSIPGGSNQPQHF
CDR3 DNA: TGTGCCAGTAGCTCGATCCCCGGGGGTAGCAATCAGCCCCAGCATTTT

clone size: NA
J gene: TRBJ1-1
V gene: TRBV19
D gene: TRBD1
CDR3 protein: CASSKRQGEWFF
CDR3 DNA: TGTGCCAGTAGTAAGAGACAGGGAGAGTGGTTCTTT